The 25 T cell receptor beta chains below all came from one sample that was sequenced in a study of T cell responses to AZD1222 COVID-19 vaccine. Assay: immunoSEQ multiplex PCR; the TCRdb copy retains only in-frame clones and omits some. In the table there are 150,000 or so clones, about nine tenths of which are singletons. The sample was peripheral blood, taken 28 days after the second AZD1222 dose. These receptors came from an adult who received the AZD1222 COVID-19 vaccine.

This clone has more than one count but fewer than ten. The CDR3 is CASPDSRNTEAFF. DNA for the CDR3: TGTGCCAGCCCCGATTCAAGGAACACTGAAGCTTTCTTT. The chain is built from TRBV28 and TRBJ1-1; unclear D gene. The germline CDR1 and CDR2 sequences are MDHEN and SYDVKM. V shed 8 bases and J shed 1 base, with 11 bases lying between them. The CDR3 totals 13 residues.

This chain links TRBV7-9 with TRBJ1-5; 8 positions agree with TRBD1. The CDR3 length is 16 residues. J gave up 2 bases and V 5 bases, and 8 bases lay outside the gene matches. The germline gives CDR1 SEHNR, CDR2 FQNEAQ (reference sequence). DNA for the CDR3: TGTGCCAGCAGCCTACAGGGGGGTAGTGGCAATCAGCCCCAGCATTTT. Translation gives CASSLQGGSGNQPQHF.

The chain carries TRBV19 and TRBJ1-2; TRBD1 might be the D (5 bases). From germline, CDR1 is LNHDA and CDR2 SQIVND (reference sequence). The CDR3 contains 14 residues. V lost 3 bases to trimming and J lost 2 bases, with 10 bases between them. CDR3 nucleotide sequence: TGTGCCAGTAGTATTAAGGGACCCAACTATGGCTACACCTTC. This encodes CASSIKGPNYGYTF.

This clone has just a few counts. The rearrangement uses TRBV7-2 and TRBJ2-5; D is uncertain. Trimming took off 5 bases at V and 5 bases at J, with 12 bases between the two ends. CDR3 length: 13 amino acids. Per the germline V gene, CDR1 is SGHTA and CDR2 is FQGNSA. CDR3 residues: CASSRPGRETQYF. The DNA of the CDR3 is TGTGCCAGCAGCCGCCCGGGCCGGGAGACCCAGTACTTC.

The chain is built from TRBV9 and TRBJ1-2, with 8 bases identical to TRBD1. The CDR3 is 14 amino acids. V lost 3 bases to trimming and J lost 7 bases; unmatched junction nucleotides: 8. CDR1 and CDR2 (germline): SGDLS, YYNGEE. For the CDR3, the DNA is TGTGCCAGCAGCGGAAGCGGACAGGGTTTTGGCTACACCTTC. Translating gives CASSGSGQGFGYTF.

The gene calls are TRBV7-8 and TRBJ1-5; 9 bases match TRBD1. V lost 5 bases, J lost 2 bases, and 10 bases stayed unmatched. Germline assignment: CDR1 SGHVS and CDR2 FQNEAQ. CDR3 length: 17 residues. CDR3 region: CASSDTQGALGNQPQHF. CDR3 bases: TGTGCCAGCAGCGATACACAGGGGGCGCTTGGCAATCAGCCCCAGCATTTT.

This chain uses TRBV4-3 with TRBJ2-7; D might be TRBD1 or TRBD2, each matching 5 bases. The CDR3 totals 15 residues. Trimming cost V 1 base and J 3 bases, with 13 bases left between them. Germline CDR1 and CDR2: LGHNA and YSLEER. This CDR3 reads CASSQGVEGIYEQYF. The CDR3 DNA follows: TGCGCCAGCAGCCAAGGGGTAGAGGGGATCTACGAGCAGTACTTC.

The V and J genes are TRBV5-6 and TRBJ2-7, with D perhaps matching TRBD1 (6 bases). The CDR3 runs to 13 residues. Germline CDR1 and CDR2: SGHDT and YYEEEE. Deletions cut 0 bases from V and 4 bases from J, with 8 bases between. CDR3 amino acids: CASSLGDTYEQYF. As DNA, the CDR3 is TGTGCCAGCAGCTTGGGGGACACTTACGAGCAGTACTTC. The complete variable domain, with remaining parts taken from reference TRBV5-6 and TRBJ2-7, reads DAGVTQSPTHLIKTRGQQVTLRCSPKSGHDTVSWYQQALGQGPQFIFQYYEEEERQRGNFPDRFSGHQFPNYSSELNVNALLLGDSALYLCASSLGDTYEQYFGPGTRLTVT.

The chain employs TRBV5-6 and TRBJ1-2; 11 bases are shared with TRBD1. CDR3 length: 15 residues. The ends lost 4 bases at V and 5 bases at J; junction bases unmatched: 7. The germline CDR1 and CDR2 sequences are SGHDT and YYEEEE. The CDR3 region is CASSTRTGGLYGYTF. CDR3 bases: TGTGCCAGCAGCACAAGGACAGGGGGCTTGTATGGCTACACCTTC.

The chain joins TRBV5-6 to TRBJ2-3; a weak D match, TRBD1 (5 bases). The CDR3 contains 14 residues. Trimming removed 1 base from V and 2 bases from J, with 8 bases in between. Germline V gene lookup returns CDR1 SGHDT and CDR2 YYEEEE. CDR3 amino acids: CASSLSGATDTQYF. CDR3 sequence (DNA): TGTGCCAGCAGCTTGTCTGGGGCCACAGATACGCAGTATTTT. The full variable domain, its missing parts supplied by reference TRBV5-6 and TRBJ2-3, is DAGVTQSPTHLIKTRGQQVTLRCSPKSGHDTVSWYQQALGQGPQFIFQYYEEEERQRGNFPDRFSGHQFPNYSSELNVNALLLGDSALYLCASSLSGATDTQYFGPGTRLTVL.

As regards this clone: Different DNA sequences within this sample yield the same CDR3. This chain connects TRBV9 to TRBJ2-3; no clear D. From germline, CDR1 is SGDLS and CDR2 YYNGEE. Between the trimmed V and J ends, which lost 2 bases and 6 bases, there was a span of 4 bases. This CDR3 is 11 amino acids long. CDR3 nucleotide sequence: TGTGCCAGCAGCGTGGGGGATACGCAGTATTTT. This codes for CASSVGDTQYF.

The genes are TRBV19 and TRBJ1-2, with TRBD1 matching over 7 bases. CDR1 is LNHDA and CDR2 is SQIVND in the germline V gene (reference sequence). The length of the CDR3 is 14 residues. V shed 5 bases, J shed 5 bases, and the junction held 8 bases outside the gene matches. CDR3 region: CASSDPTGLYGYTF. The DNA of the CDR3 is TGTGCCAGTAGTGATCCGACAGGGCTTTATGGCTACACCTTC.

This chain joins TRBV4-2 and TRBJ2-3; TRBD1 matches at 8 bases. With V trimmed by 1 base and J by 2 bases, 8 bases remained unmatched. CDR3 length: 17 amino acids. Germline V lookup: CDR1 LGHNA, CDR2 YNFKEQ. The CDR3 loop reads CASSQVGTGVYTDTQYF. The CDR3 coding sequence is TGTGCCAGCAGCCAAGTAGGGACAGGAGTTTACACAGATACGCAGTATTTT.

The rearrangement links TRBV5-5 to TRBJ2-5; 7 bases align to TRBD2. CDR3 length: 16 amino acids. V trimming: 4 bases; J trimming: 2 bases; junction bases outside the gene matches: 11. Germline lookup yields CDR1 SGHKS and CDR2 YYEKEE (reference sequence). Here the CDR3 reads CASSPEPGRGQETQYF. CDR3 DNA sequence: TGTGCCAGCAGCCCGGAGCCCGGGCGGGGGCAAGAGACCCAGTACTTC.

This clone was counted once. The chain recombines TRBV28 with TRBJ2-1; weak D call: TRBD2 (6 bases). V was shortened by 5 bases and J by 3 bases, with 20 bases between the two germline ends. Germline V CDR1 and CDR2: MDHEN, SYDVKM. There are 17 residues in the CDR3. Here the CDR3 DNA reads TGTGCCAGCAGTACCCCGGGTGGGCGGGAATACTACAATGAGCAGTTCTTC. Protein product: CASSTPGGREYYNEQFF. Using reference TRBV28 and TRBJ2-1 for the parts outside the CDR3, the full variable domain is DVKVTQSSRYLVKRTGEKVFLECVQDMDHENMFWYRQDPGLGLRLIYFSYDVKMKEKGDIPEGYSVSREKKERFSLILESASTNQTSMYLCASSTPGGREYYNEQFFGPGTRLTVL.

This clone was recorded once. The V call is TRBV18, the J call TRBJ1-1, with D possibly matching TRBD1 (5 bases). The CDR3 has 12 amino acids. V was cut by 6 bases and J by 9 bases, with 14 bases left in between. Germline V CDR1 and CDR2: KGHSH, LQKENI. CDR3 region: CASSPGTDQAFF. CDR3 DNA sequence: TGTGCCAGCTCCCCCGGGACGGATCAAGCTTTCTTT.

This chain links TRBV4-3 with TRBJ2-1, with 11 nucleotides matching TRBD2. The V and J ends lost 0 bases and 8 bases, in that order; junction bases with no gene match: 3. The CDR3 spans 15 residues. In germline, CDR1 is LGHNA, CDR2 YSLEER. CDR3 DNA: TGCGCCAGCAGCCAAGAAACTAGCGGGGGTTATGAGCAGTTCTTC. Amino acids: CASSQETSGGYEQFF.

This clone was picked up one time. The gene calls are TRBV28 and TRBJ2-5, with D maybe TRBD1 (6 bases). V lost 7 bases and J 5 bases, leaving 20 bases between the germline ends. The CDR3 loop spans 15 amino acids. Germline-derived CDR1 and CDR2 are MDHEN and SYDVKM. The CDR3 DNA is TGTGCCAGCAAGCAGGGGTCAGGCTTTGGCGAGACCCAGTACTTC. Its translation: CASKQGSGFGETQYF.

The gene calls are TRBV6-5 and TRBJ2-3; D may be TRBD1 (6 bases). This CDR3 region has 13 residues. V was clipped by 7 bases and J by 1 base, with 9 bases between them. The germline V gene has CDR1 MNHEY and CDR2 SVGAGI. Written as DNA, the CDR3 is TGTGCCAGCAACAGGGACCGCACAGATACGCAGTATTTT. It encodes CASNRDRTDTQYF.

The V call is TRBV13, the J call TRBJ2-1, with a weak D call TRBD2 (5 bases). Germline values: CDR1 PRHDT, CDR2 FYEKMQ (reference sequence). The CDR3 length is 15 residues. Trimming left V 5 bases short and J 2 bases short, with 13 bases between. The CDR3 DNA is TGTGCCAGCAGCGCCCTTGGAGGCCCCTACAATGAGCAGTTCTTC. This translates into CASSALGGPYNEQFF.

The gene calls are TRBV9 and TRBJ2-1, with 7 bases fitting TRBD1. This CDR3 has 16 residues. V was pared by 4 bases and J by 6 bases, with 13 bases of the junction left unmatched. Germline V gives CDR1 SGDLS, CDR2 YYNGEE. The CDR3 DNA is TGTGCCAGCAGCCCCTCTAGTGACAGGGTACTCAATGAGCAGTTCTTC. Its translation: CASSPSSDRVLNEQFF.

This chain uses TRBV11-2 with TRBJ2-7; 8 bases map to TRBD2. This CDR3 has 15 residues. From germline, CDR1 is SGHAT and CDR2 FQNNGV. The V gene end was trimmed by 3 bases and the J gene end by 0 bases; junction bases not matched to a gene: 4. Here the CDR3 DNA reads TGTGCCAGCAGCTTGGTCCTAGCGGGCTCCTACGAGCAGTACTTC. The encoded protein is CASSLVLAGSYEQYF.

The chain combines TRBV6-5 with TRBJ1-2; TRBD1 aligns across 10 bases. Germline assignment: CDR1 MNHEY and CDR2 SVGAGI. The CDR3 covers 15 residues. The V gene end was trimmed by 4 bases and the J gene end by 3 bases; junction bases not matched to a gene: 5. Here the CDR3 reads CASSSLGTGDYGYTF. As DNA, the CDR3 is TGTGCCAGCAGTTCCCTCGGGACAGGGGACTATGGCTACACCTTC.

V is TRBV28 and J is TRBJ1-4; D is perhaps TRBD1 (5 bases). The CDR3 extends over 15 amino acids. V was clipped by 2 bases and J by 2 bases, with 9 bases between them. From germline, CDR1 is MDHEN and CDR2 SYDVKM. CDR3 region: CASSLGGITNEKLFF. CDR3 DNA sequence: TGTGCCAGCAGTTTAGGGGGGATCACTAATGAAAAACTGTTTTTT.

The J gene is TRBJ2-4, the V gene TRBV18, with 8 nucleotides matching TRBD1. The CDR3 spans 16 residues. The germline V gene has CDR1 KGHSH and CDR2 LQKENI. After removal of 3 bases from V and 0 bases from J, the junction contained 4 bases not matched to a gene. DNA of the CDR3: TGTGCCAGCTCACCCGGGACAGGACTAGCCAAAAACATTCAGTACTTC. This sequence encodes CASSPGTGLAKNIQYF.